This TCR beta chain was documented in a study of T cells in women clearing cervical HPV infection. Study-level findings and limits: CIN3+ cases had significantly higher TCR richness than controls; evenness did not differ.

Only in-frame clones appear in the TCRdb table, and some are missing; sequencing was by immunoSEQ multiplex PCR. The sample totals tens of thousands of clones; its top ten clones hold about 6.4%. With regard to this clone: Its target is not known. The read finishes 3 residues shy of the CDR3 end, and the germline J gene is used to complete it.

Germline V lookup: CDR1 DFQATT, CDR2 SNEGSKA (reference sequence). The V and J ends lost 0 bases and 4 bases, in that order; junction bases with no gene match: 12. This CDR3 is built from 17 residues. The source of this sequence is a woman aged 18 to 69 with a cervical HPV16 infection that either progressed to CIN3+ or cleared (not recorded which). Sequencing was carried out using blood buffy coat. V is TRBV20-1 and J is TRBJ2-5; 9 bases match TRBD2. The CDR3 bases that were read are TGCAGTGCTAGAGATCTCGGAGGCGGGGGGGCCCCAGAGACC. Protein: CSARDLGGGGAPET. The whole CDR3 is CSARDLGGGGAPETQYF.